This entry lists 18 T cell receptor beta chains sequenced from one sample in a study of human T cells and chemical hapten exposure. As to time point: pre-sensitization, week 0. Treatment given: therapeutic diphenylcyclopropenone sensitization with weekly scalp DPC. Each CDR3 protein gets one entry after TCRdb re-called the RACE reads with MiXCR. This sample yields approximately 320,000 distinct CDR3 sequences, of which about 5.4% are seen a single time; under 9.5% belongs to the top ten. Sequences were derived from whole blood, sampled in connection with sensitization to the hapten diphenylcyclopropenone (DPC). All receptors come from a young woman with alopecia areata. Some clones in this sample may be carry-over from other donors' samples.

This clonotype was found many times. The chain joins TRBV12-3 or TRBV12-4 to TRBJ2-1; the match to TRBD2 covers 9 bases. Trimming removed 2 bases from V and 3 bases from J; junction bases left unmatched: 5. The CDR3 loop spans 16 amino acids. The chain's CDR3 is CASSLKRGVVYNEQFF. Here the CDR3 DNA reads TGTGCCAGCAGTTTAAAGCGGGGGGTGGTCTACAATGAGCAGTTCTTC.

Only a few counts were recorded for this clonotype. This chain uses TRBV6-1 with TRBJ2-7; the match to TRBD1 covers 7 bases. The CDR3 sequence is 12 residues long. CDR1 MNHNS and CDR2 SASEGT come from the germline V gene. Trimming removed 5 bases from V and 9 bases from J; junction bases left unmatched: 7. This chain's CDR3 is CASSQSDRAQYF. CDR3 DNA: TGTGCCAGCAGTCAAAGCGACAGGGCGCAGTACTTC.

This clonotype appeared many times. The chain has TRBV7-3 and TRBJ1-1, with D perhaps TRBD1 (6 bases). Trimming removed 5 bases from V and 2 bases from J, with 15 bases in between. The germline V gene has CDR1 SGHTA and CDR2 FQGTGA. The CDR3 sequence is 15 residues long. The CDR3 DNA reads TGTGCCAGCAGCCAGAGGGACACCACCAACACTGAAGCTTTCTTT. This translates into CASSQRDTTNTEAFF.

The V gene is TRBV6-1, the J gene TRBJ2-3; the match to TRBD2 covers 8 bases. The CDR3 is 16 amino acids. In germline, CDR1 is MNHNS, CDR2 SASEGT. With 3 bases clipped from V and 2 bases from J, the junction kept 7 bases outside the gene matches. The CDR3 reads CASSDMIAGSTDTQYF. CDR3 DNA: TGTGCCAGCAGTGATATGATAGCGGGGTCCACAGATACGCAGTATTTT.

V gene TRBV10-3 combines with J gene TRBJ2-7; no reliable D call. Germline CDR1 and CDR2: ENHRY and SYGVKD. Trimming shortened V by 0 bases and J by 6 bases, and 12 bases separated the two germline ends. The CDR3 is 14 amino acids. The CDR3 DNA is TGTGCCATCAGTGAGTCGATAATGGGGTCCGAGCAGTACTTC. Encoded protein: CAISESIMGSEQYF.

This clonotype showed up just a few times. This chain connects TRBV19 to TRBJ2-1; 11 bases match TRBD2. Trimming at V came to 6 bases and at J to 6 bases, leaving 4 bases not matched to a gene. CDR3 length: 14 residues. CDR1 is LNHDA and CDR2 is SQIVND in the germline V gene (reference sequence). The CDR3 nucleotides read TGTGCCAGTAGCCGGACTAGCGGGCTCAATGAGCAGTTCTTC. It yields the protein CASSRTSGLNEQFF.

In this sample, this clonotype turned up many times. The V call is TRBV18, the J call TRBJ1-1, with TRBD1 matching over 10 bases. Looked up from germline, CDR1 is KGHSH and CDR2 is LQKENI. The CDR3 length is 14 residues. The ends lost 4 bases at V and 4 bases at J; junction bases unmatched: 3. This chain's CDR3 is CASSRDRGITEAFF. As DNA, the CDR3 is TGTGCCAGCTCACGGGACAGGGGAATCACTGAAGCTTTCTTT.

This clonotype was seen a handful of times. In nucleotides, the CDR3 is TGCGCCAGCTGGGGACCTCTGAACACTGAAGCTTTCTTT. Its protein product is CASWGPLNTEAFF. V and J are TRBV5-1 and TRBJ1-1, with D maybe TRBD1 (5 bases). CDR3 size: 13 residues. Germline-derived CDR1 and CDR2 are SGHRS and YFSETQ. V shed 7 bases and J shed 0 bases, with 10 bases lying between them.

The chain joins TRBV5-1 to TRBJ2-3; maybe TRBD2 (6 bases). CDR1 and CDR2 (germline): SGHRS, YFSETQ. V lost 10 bases and J 6 bases, leaving 18 bases between the germline ends. The CDR3 length is 13 residues. The CDR3 region has the DNA TGCGCCGGCTTCAGGGACTCGGAGGATACGCAGTATTTT. Protein sequence: CAGFRDSEDTQYF.

This chain uses TRBV12-3 or TRBV12-4 with TRBJ2-1, with 10 bases lining up with TRBD2. The trim removed 7 bases at V and 2 bases at J, leaving 11 bases unmatched. The CDR3 sequence is 17 residues long. The CDR3 loop is CASTLSSGGQAYNEQFF. The CDR3 bases are TGTGCCAGCACCCTGTCTAGCGGGGGCCAGGCCTACAATGAGCAGTTCTTC.

This clonotype was observed at least ten times. V gene TRBV12-3 or TRBV12-4 combines with J gene TRBJ2-3; TRBD2 might be the D (6 bases). Trimming took off 4 bases at V and 1 base at J, with 9 bases between the two ends. The CDR3 is 14 residues long. CDR3 sequence (DNA): TGTGCCAGCAGTTGGGGGGAGGGCACAGATACGCAGTATTTT. Its translation is CASSWGEGTDTQYF.

There are many counts of this clonotype. J is TRBJ1-5 and V is TRBV6-6; tentatively, D is TRBD1 (6 bases). Germline assignment: CDR1 MNHNY and CDR2 SVGAGI (reference sequence). Trimming cost V 6 bases and J 1 base, with 10 bases left between them. The CDR3 totals 14 residues. This CDR3 reads CASSQGQSNQPQHF. CDR3 coding DNA: TGTGCCAGCAGCCAAGGACAGAGCAATCAGCCCCAGCATTTT.

This chain joins TRBV3-1 and TRBJ1-1; weak D call: TRBD1 (5 bases). V was cut by 3 bases and J by 7 bases, with 12 bases left in between. Germline lookup yields CDR1 LGHDT and CDR2 YNNKEL (reference sequence). The CDR3 spans 13 residues. The CDR3 is CASSQSGGGEAFF. As DNA, the CDR3 is TGTGCCAGCAGCCAGTCCGGGGGAGGTGAAGCTTTCTTT.

This clonotype was seen a few times. The CDR3: CASSHPRRNTEAFF. Here the CDR3 DNA reads TGTGCCAGCAGCCACCCTAGGAGAAACACTGAAGCTTTCTTT. The chain combines TRBV6-2 or TRBV6-3 with TRBJ1-1; the D is unclear. Trimming left V 6 bases short and J 2 bases short, with 13 bases between. The CDR3 has 14 amino acids. CDR1 is MNHEY and CDR2 is SVGEGT in the germline V gene.

The gene calls are TRBV9 and TRBJ2-1; the D gene is possibly TRBD2 (5 bases). The ends were cut back, 0 bases at V and 3 bases at J, with 13 bases in the middle. There are 16 residues in the CDR3. Germline lookup yields CDR1 SGDLS and CDR2 YYNGEE. The CDR3 coding sequence is TGTGCCAGCAGCGTAGAAGTTTTCGGGAACTACAATGAGCAGTTCTTC. It translates to CASSVEVFGNYNEQFF.

This clonotype was seen a few times. This rearrangement joins TRBV12-3 or TRBV12-4 to TRBJ1-1; D ambiguous. The CDR3 contains 12 residues. Trimming removed 3 bases from V and 5 bases from J, with 7 bases in between. CDR3 region: CASSLGWTEAFF. DNA for the CDR3: TGTGCCAGCAGTTTGGGTTGGACTGAAGCTTTCTTT.

In this sample, this clonotype turned up many times. The chain employs TRBV12-3 or TRBV12-4 and TRBJ2-1, with D possibly being TRBD2 (5 bases). Trimming pared 6 bases from V and 0 bases from J, leaving 15 bases between. CDR3 length: 16 residues. CDR3 loop: CASSNRLPSSYNEQFF. The CDR3 region has the DNA TGTGCCAGCAGCAATCGACTACCTAGCTCCTACAATGAGCAGTTCTTC.

The chain joins TRBV7-2 to TRBJ2-1, with D tentatively TRBD1 or TRBD2 (5 bases each). The CDR3 extends over 15 amino acids. The germline CDR1 and CDR2 sequences are SGHTA and FQGNSA. The V end lost 8 bases, the J end lost 0 bases, and 14 bases lay between the germline ends. The CDR3 region has the DNA TGTGCCAGCGGGGGTCCTAAGAGCTCCTACAATGAGCAGTTCTTC. It translates to CASGGPKSSYNEQFF.